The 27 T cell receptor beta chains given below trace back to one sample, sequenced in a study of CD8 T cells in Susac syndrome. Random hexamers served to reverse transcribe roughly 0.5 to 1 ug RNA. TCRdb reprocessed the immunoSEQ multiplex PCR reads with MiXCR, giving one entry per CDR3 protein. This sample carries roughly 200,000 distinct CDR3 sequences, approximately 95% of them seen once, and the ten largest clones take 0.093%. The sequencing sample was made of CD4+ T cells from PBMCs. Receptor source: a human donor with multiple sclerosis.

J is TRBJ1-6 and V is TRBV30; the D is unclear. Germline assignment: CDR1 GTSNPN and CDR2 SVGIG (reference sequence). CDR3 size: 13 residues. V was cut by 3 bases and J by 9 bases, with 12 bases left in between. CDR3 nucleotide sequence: TGTGCCTGGAGCCCGCCCTTAGGTTCACCCCTCCACTTT. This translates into CAWSPPLGSPLHF.

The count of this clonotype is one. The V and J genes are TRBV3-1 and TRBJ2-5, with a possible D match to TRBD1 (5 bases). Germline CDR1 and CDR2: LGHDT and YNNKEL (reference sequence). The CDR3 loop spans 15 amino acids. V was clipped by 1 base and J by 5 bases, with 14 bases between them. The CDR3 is CASSQAAGYAETQYF. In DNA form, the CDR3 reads TGTGCCAGCAGCCAAGCGGCAGGGTATGCGGAGACCCAGTACTTC.

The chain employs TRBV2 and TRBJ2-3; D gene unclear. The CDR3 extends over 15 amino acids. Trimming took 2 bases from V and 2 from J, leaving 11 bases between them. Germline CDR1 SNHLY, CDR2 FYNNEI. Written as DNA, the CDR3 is TGTGCCAGCAGTGAACGGGTCAGATACACAGATACGCAGTATTTT. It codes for CASSERVRYTDTQYF.

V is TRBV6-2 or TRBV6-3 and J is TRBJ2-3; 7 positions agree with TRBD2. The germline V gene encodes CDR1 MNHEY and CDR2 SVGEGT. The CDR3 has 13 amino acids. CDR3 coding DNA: TGTGCAGCCGGGGGGACCCTAGGTGGTACGCAGTATTTT. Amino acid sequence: CAAGGTLGGTQYF.

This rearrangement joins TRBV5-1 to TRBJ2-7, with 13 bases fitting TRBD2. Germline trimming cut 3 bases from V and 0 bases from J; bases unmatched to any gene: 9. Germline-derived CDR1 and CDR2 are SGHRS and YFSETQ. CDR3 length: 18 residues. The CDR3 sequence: CASSSGLAGAISSYEQYF. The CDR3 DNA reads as TGCGCCAGCAGCTCCGGACTAGCGGGGGCCATCAGCTCCTACGAGCAGTACTTC.

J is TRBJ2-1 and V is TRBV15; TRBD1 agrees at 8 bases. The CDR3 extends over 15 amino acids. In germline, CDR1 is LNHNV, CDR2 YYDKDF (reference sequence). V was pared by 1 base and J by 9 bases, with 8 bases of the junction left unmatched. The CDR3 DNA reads TGTGCCACCAGCAGAGTCAGGGGGCCCGGTCGTGAGCAGTTCTTC. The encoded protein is CATSRVRGPGREQFF.

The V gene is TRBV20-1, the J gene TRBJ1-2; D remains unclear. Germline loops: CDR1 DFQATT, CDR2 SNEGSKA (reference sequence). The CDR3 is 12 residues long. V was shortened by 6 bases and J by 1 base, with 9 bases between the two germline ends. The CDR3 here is CSATTINYGYTF. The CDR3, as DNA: TGCAGTGCAACGACTATTAACTATGGCTACACCTTC.

CDR3 bases: TGTGCCAGCAGCCAAGAATCAGGGACAGGTGGCTACACCTTC. Its translation is CASSQESGTGGYTF. This sequence joins TRBV3-1 and TRBJ1-2; TRBD1 matches 8 bases. V was clipped by 0 bases and J by 7 bases; unmatched bases: 4. The CDR3 covers 14 residues. Germline CDR1 is LGHDT and CDR2 is YNNKEL (reference sequence). The whole variable domain, remainder taken from reference TRBV3-1 and TRBJ1-2, is DTAVSQTPKYLVTQMGNDKSIKCEQNLGHDTMYWYKQDSKKFLKIMFSYNNKELIINETVPNRFSPKSPDKAHLNLHINSLELGDSAVYFCASSQESGTGGYTFGSGTRLTVV.

The CDR3 sequence is CASSQARGAGNEQFF. The DNA of the CDR3 is TGTGCCAGCAGCCAAGCCAGGGGCGCCGGGAATGAGCAGTTCTTC. The V and J genes are TRBV3-1 and TRBJ2-1; D is possibly TRBD1 (6 bases). The germline V gene encodes CDR1 LGHDT and CDR2 YNNKEL (reference sequence). CDR3 length: 15 residues. The V end was cut by 1 base, the J end by 7 bases, with 14 bases between.

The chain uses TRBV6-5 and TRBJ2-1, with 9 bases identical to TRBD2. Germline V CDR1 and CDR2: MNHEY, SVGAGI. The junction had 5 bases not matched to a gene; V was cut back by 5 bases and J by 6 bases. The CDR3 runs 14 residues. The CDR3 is CASSERLAVNEQFF. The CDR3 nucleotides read TGTGCCAGCAGTGAAAGACTAGCGGTCAATGAGCAGTTCTTC.

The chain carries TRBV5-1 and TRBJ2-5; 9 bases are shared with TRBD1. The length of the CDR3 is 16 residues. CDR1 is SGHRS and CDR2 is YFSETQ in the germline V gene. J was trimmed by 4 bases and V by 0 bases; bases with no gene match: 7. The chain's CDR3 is CASSLEGQGLGETQYF. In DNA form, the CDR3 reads TGCGCCAGCAGCTTGGAGGGACAGGGATTGGGAGAGACCCAGTACTTC. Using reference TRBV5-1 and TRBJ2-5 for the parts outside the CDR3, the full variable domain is KAGVTQTPRYLIKTRGQQVTLSCSPISGHRSVSWYQQTPGQGLQFLFEYFSETQRNKGNFPGRFSGRQFSNSRSEMNVSTLELGDSALYLCASSLEGQGLGETQYFGPGTRLLVL.

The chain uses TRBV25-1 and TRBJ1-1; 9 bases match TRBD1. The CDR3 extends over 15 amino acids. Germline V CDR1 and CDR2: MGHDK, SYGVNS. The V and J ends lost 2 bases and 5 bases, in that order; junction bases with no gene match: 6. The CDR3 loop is CASSEPGQGYTEAFF. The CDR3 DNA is TGTGCCAGCAGTGAACCGGGACAGGGTTATACTGAAGCTTTCTTT.

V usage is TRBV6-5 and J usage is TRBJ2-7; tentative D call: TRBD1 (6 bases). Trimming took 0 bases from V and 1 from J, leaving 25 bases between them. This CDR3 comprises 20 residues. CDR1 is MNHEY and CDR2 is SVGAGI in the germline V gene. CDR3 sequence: CASSYSERGNKNSYSYEQYF. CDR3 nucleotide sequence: TGTGCCAGCAGTTACTCGGAAAGGGGGAATAAAAACAGCTATTCCTACGAGCAGTACTTC.

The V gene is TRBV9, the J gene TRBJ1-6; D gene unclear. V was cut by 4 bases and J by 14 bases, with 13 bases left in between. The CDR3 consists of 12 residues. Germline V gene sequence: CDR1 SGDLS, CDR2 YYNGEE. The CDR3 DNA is TGTGCCAGCAGCCCTTTCTACGGCACCCTCCACTTT. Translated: CASSPFYGTLHF.

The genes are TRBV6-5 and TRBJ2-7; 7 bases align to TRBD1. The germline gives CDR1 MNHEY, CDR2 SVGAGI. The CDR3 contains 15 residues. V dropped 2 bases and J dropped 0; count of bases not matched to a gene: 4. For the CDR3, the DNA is TGTGCCAGCAGTTACAGCCGGGACAGCTCCTACGAGCAGTACTTC. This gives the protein CASSYSRDSSYEQYF.

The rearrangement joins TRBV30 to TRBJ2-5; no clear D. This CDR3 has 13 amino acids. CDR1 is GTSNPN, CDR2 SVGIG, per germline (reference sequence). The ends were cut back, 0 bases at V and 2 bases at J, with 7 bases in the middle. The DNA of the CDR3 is TGTGCCTGGAGTGTACGGGTACAAGAGACCCAGTACTTC. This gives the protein CAWSVRVQETQYF.

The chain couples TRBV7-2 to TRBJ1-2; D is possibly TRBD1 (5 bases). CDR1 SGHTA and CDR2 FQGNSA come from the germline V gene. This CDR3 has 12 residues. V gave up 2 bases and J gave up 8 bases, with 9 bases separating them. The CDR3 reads CASSLYGDGYTF. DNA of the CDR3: TGTGCCAGCAGCTTATATGGGGACGGCTACACCTTC.

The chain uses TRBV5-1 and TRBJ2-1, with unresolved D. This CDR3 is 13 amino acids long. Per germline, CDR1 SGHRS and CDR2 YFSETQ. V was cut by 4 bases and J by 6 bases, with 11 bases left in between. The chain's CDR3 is CASSPSTGNEQFF. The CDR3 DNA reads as TGCGCCAGCAGCCCATCTACGGGCAATGAGCAGTTCTTC. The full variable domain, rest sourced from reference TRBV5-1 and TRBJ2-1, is KAGVTQTPRYLIKTRGQQVTLSCSPISGHRSVSWYQQTPGQGLQFLFEYFSETQRNKGNFPGRFSGRQFSNSRSEMNVSTLELGDSALYLCASSPSTGNEQFFGPGTRLTVL.

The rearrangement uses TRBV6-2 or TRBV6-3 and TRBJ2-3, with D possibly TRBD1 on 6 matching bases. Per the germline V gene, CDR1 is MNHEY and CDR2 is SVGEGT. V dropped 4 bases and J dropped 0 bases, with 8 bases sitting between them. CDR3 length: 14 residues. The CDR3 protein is CASSFGQSTDTQYF. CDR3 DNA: TGTGCCAGCAGTTTTGGACAGAGCACAGATACGCAGTATTTT.

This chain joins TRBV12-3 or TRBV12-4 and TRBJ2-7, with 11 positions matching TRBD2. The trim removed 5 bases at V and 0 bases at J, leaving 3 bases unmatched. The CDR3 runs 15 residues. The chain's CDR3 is CASSRTSGGSYEQYF. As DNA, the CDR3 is TGTGCCAGCAGTCGCACTAGCGGGGGCTCCTACGAGCAGTACTTC.

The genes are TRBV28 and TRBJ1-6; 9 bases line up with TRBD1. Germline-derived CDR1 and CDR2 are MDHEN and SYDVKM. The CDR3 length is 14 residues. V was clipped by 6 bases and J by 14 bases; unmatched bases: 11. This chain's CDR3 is CASRDRGPVGTLHF. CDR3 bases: TGTGCCAGCAGGGACAGGGGCCCCGTAGGAACCCTCCACTTT.

For the CDR3, the DNA is TGCAGCGGGCACTACAGGGGTTCCGCCGTGAATACGCAGTATTTT. It specifies CSGHYRGSAVNTQYF. This chain connects TRBV29-1 to TRBJ2-3; 7 bases match TRBD1. The V segment lost 7 bases and the J segment 7 bases; nucleotides outside the gene matches: 17. This CDR3 has 15 residues. The germline V gene has CDR1 SQVTM and CDR2 ANQGSEA.

In DNA form, the CDR3 reads TGTGCCAGTAGTATCCCCGGGACAGGGGGCATAAATGAGCAGTTCTTC. This translates into CASSIPGTGGINEQFF. V usage is TRBV19 and J usage is TRBJ2-1; 12 bases align to TRBD1. The CDR3 has 16 residues. Germline lookup yields CDR1 LNHDA and CDR2 SQIVND (reference sequence). Unmatched junction bases numbered 7, after V lost 3 bases and J lost 7 bases.

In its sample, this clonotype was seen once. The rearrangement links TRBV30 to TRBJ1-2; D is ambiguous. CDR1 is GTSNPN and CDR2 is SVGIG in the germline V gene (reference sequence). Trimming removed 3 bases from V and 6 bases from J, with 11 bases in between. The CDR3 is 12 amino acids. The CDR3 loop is CAWSRAADGYTF. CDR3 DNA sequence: TGTGCCTGGAGCCGGGCGGCCGATGGCTACACCTTC.

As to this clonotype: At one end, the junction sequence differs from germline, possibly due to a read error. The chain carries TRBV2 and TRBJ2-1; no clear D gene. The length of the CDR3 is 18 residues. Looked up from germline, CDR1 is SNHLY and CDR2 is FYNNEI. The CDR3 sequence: CASSFERQLLPENNGQFF. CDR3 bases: TGTGCCAGCAGTTTTGAGAGGCAACTTCTTCCCGAGAACAATGGGCAGTTCTTC.

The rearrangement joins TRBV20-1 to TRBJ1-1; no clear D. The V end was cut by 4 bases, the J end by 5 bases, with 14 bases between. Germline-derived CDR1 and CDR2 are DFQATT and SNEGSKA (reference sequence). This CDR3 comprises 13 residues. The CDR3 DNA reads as TGCAGTGCTAAAACAGCAGGTTGGACTGAAGCTTTCTTT. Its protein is CSAKTAGWTEAFF.

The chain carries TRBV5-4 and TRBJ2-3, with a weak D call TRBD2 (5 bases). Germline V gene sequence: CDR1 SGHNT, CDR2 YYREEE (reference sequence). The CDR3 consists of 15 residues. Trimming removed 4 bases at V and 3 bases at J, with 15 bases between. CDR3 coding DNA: TGTGCCAGCAGCATTCGGGGTGGTGGTACAGATACGCAGTATTTT. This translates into CASSIRGGGTDTQYF.